This T cell receptor beta chain was profiled in a study of T cell repertoires in cytomegalovirus infection. Germline lookup yields CDR1 SGHVS and CDR2 FNYEAQ. CDR3 length: 13 residues. V was cut by 0 bases and J by 5 bases, with 4 bases left in between. MiXCR, applied by TCRdb to the reads, yields one record per CDR3 protein. This sample yields roughly 920,000 distinct CDR3 sequences, of which approximately 31% are seen a single time; roughly 13% belongs to the top ten. As for this clonotype: What it recognizes is unknown.

The origin of this receptor is a human donor in good health (CMV status not recorded). Some clones in this sample may be carry-over from other donors' samples. V usage is TRBV7-6 and J usage is TRBJ1-4; the D is unclear. This specimen was cultured CD8+ T cells from PBMCs, taken from culture after CMV antigen stimulation. CDR3 DNA sequence: TGTGCCAGCAGCTTAGCGGAAAATGAAAAACTGTTTTTT. It translates to CASSLAENEKLFF.